This T cell receptor beta chain was sequenced in a study of blood T cell repertoires in COVID-19. Whole-study context: Samples of COVID-19 (acute and convalescent) were obtained from the United States, Italy and Spain. PBMCs, B-cell-depleted T cells, or T cells provided the cDNA or gDNA that made up the material.

Per the study methods: Reference gene primer amplification in the assay estimated nucleated cell counts. Assay used: immunoSEQ multiplex PCR; TCRdb lists only in-frame clones, some missing. Clone size and V and J calls were adopted from that table, with D and trimming inferred from the DNA. The sample shows 130,000 or so clones, 84% of them seen only once. Input material: peripheral blood. The clonotype comes from a woman aged 55-75 years with acute or convalescent COVID-19.

The CDR3 nucleotides are TGTGCCAGCAGCGTAGGGCCTTACCAAGAGACCCAGTACTTC. Translating it yields CASSVGPYQETQYF. The chain links TRBV9 to TRBJ2-5; D gene uncertain. V dropped 0 bases and J dropped 0 bases, with 6 bases sitting between them. CDR3 length: 14 residues. Germline V lookup: CDR1 SGDLS, CDR2 YYNGEE.